The present entry profiles one T cell receptor beta chain with its context. The sequencing template was cDNA reverse transcribed from extracted RNA. Sequencing was performed with immunoSEQ multiplex PCR; in TCRdb, only in-frame clones are kept and a portion is missing. This table holds 150,000 to 190,000 clones, less than 65% found once. The record originates from a study of CD8+ T cells in alopecia areata. Looking at the study overall: Among treated patients, oral tofacitinib was administered at 5 to 10 mg twice daily.

The CDR3 consists of 9 residues. Germline assignment: CDR1 DFQATT and CDR2 SNEGSKA (reference sequence). This sequence joins TRBV20-1 and TRBJ2-1, with 7 bases matching TRBD2. Here the sequenced sample was CD8+ T cells sorted from blood, taken at week 0. This sequence was found in a human donor with alopecia areata. The CDR3 region is CRPRLALFF. CDR3 DNA: TGCAGACCTCGACTAGCTCTGTTCTTC.